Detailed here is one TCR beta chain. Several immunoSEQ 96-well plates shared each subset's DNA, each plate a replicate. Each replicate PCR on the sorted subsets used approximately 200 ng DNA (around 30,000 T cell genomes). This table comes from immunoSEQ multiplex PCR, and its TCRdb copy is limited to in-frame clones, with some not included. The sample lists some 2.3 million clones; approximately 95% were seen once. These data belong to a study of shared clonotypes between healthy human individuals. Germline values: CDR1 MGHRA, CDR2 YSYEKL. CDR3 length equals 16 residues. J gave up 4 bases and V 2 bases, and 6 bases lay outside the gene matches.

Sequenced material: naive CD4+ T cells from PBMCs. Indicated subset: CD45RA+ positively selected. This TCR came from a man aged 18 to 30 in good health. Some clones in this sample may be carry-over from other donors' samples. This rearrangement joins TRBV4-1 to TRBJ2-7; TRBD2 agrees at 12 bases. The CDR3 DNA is TGCGCCAGCAGCCAACCGACTAGCGGGAGAAGGTACGAGCAGTACTTC. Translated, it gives CASSQPTSGRRYEQYF.